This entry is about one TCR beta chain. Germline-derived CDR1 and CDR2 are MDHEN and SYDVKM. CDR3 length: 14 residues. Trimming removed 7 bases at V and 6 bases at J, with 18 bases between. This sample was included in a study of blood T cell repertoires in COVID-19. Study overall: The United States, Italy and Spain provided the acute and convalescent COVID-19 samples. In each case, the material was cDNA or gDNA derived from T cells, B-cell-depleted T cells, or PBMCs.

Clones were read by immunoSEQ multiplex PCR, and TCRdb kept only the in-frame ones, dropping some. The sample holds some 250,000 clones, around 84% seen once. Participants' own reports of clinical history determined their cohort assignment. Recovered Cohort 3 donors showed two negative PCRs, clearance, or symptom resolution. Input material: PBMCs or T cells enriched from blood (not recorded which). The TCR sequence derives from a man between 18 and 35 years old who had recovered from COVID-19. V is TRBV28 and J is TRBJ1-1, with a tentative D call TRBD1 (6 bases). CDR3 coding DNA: TGTGCCAGCAAAACCCAGGGGATGGTATCTGAAGCTTTCTTT. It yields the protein CASKTQGMVSEAFF.